The clone carrying this T cell receptor beta chain was observed a handful of times. This specimen comes from a study of blood T cell repertoires in COVID-19. Study as a whole: The samples span acute and convalescent COVID-19 from the United States, Italy and Spain. T cells, B-cell-depleted T cells, or PBMCs provided the cDNA or gDNA that served as material.

Per the study methods: Cell counts per sample came from amplifying reference gene primers. Here immunoSEQ multiplex PCR was the method, and the copy in TCRdb shows in-frame clones only, minus some. V, J and clone size were drawn from that table, and D and trimming were deduced from the DNA. The table has about 140,000 clones, about 81% seen once. This TCR was sampled from a woman older than 75 with acute or convalescent COVID-19. The source material was peripheral blood.

Written as DNA, the CDR3 is TGTGCCTGGAGTTCCTTTGATCCCGCCCGGAGGGGTGAAGCTTTCTTT. It is translated as CAWSSFDPARRGEAFF. The chain couples TRBV30 to TRBJ1-1; tentatively, D is TRBD1 (5 bases). CDR3 size: 16 residues. Germline lookup yields CDR1 GTSNPN and CDR2 SVGIG (reference sequence). Trimming took off 2 bases at V and 7 bases at J, with 23 bases between the two ends.